Listed below are T cell receptor beta chains from one sample, sequenced in a study of response to subunit inactivated influenza vaccine. Via MiXCR, TCRdb re-called the RT-PCR reads, giving one row per CDR3 protein. The sample holds about 540,000 distinct CDR3 sequences, approximately 24% seen once. This sample was shared with a second study, whose subject was T cells expressing NK-cell markers.

The specimen comprised CD4+ T cells sorted from PBMCs, sampled approximately 13 days after vaccination. These TCRs come from a man aged 45-60 years who received an inactivated influenza vaccine. Both conserved end residues are part of each CDR3.

v_gene	j_gene	CDR3aa
TRBV5-1	TRBJ1-1	CASSRGQGLNTEAFF
TRBV6-1	TRBJ1-6	CAARDGNGLSPSPLHF
TRBV5-1	TRBJ2-5	CASSLEWGETQYF
TRBV4-3	TRBJ2-1	CASSSRTSGDYNEQFF
TRBV20-1	TRBJ2-1	CSARDGPGAGSEQFF
TRBV2	TRBJ1-5	CASSVRTGGGQPQHF
TRBV7-6	TRBJ2-7	CASSLNPGREGLREQYF
TRBV6-1	TRBJ1-5	CASKAGADVQPQHF
TRBV7-2	TRBJ2-1	CASSLKAGGSYNEQFF
TRBV4-2	TRBJ2-3	CASSQVPVTDTQYF
TRBV5-1	TRBJ2-1	CASSAGLAGGIDEQFF
TRBV7-2	TRBJ2-3	CASSSLMSADTQYF
TRBV10-3	TRBJ2-3	CAIRSGTSTDTQYF
TRBV6-2/TRBV6-3	TRBJ1-5	CASRRGSSQPQHF
TRBV20-1	TRBJ2-7	CSATNKVGEQYF
TRBV6-1	TRBJ2-7	CASRRDRGRSYEQYF
TRBV7-2	TRBJ1-2	CASSPGFARSYTF
TRBV29-1	TRBJ2-3	CSTEYTHADTQYF
TRBV29-1	TRBJ2-1	CSVADGHNEQFF
TRBV4-3	TRBJ1-5	CASSVGVRGGQPQHF
TRBV28	TRBJ1-2	CASRGDRRGLHGYTF
TRBV7-2	TRBJ2-6	CASSVVITSWANVLTF
TRBV7-8	TRBJ2-1	CASSLASGGAAEQFF
TRBV6-2/TRBV6-3	TRBJ2-6	CASSDHSGANVLTF
TRBV29-1	TRBJ2-1	CSVEDGSWRFF
TRBV6-5	TRBJ2-3	CASSSGTGLADTQYF
TRBV15	TRBJ2-5	CATSRERLAEETQYF
TRBV10-3	TRBJ2-5	CAISESAGGAETQYF
TRBV5-1	TRBJ1-5	CASSLGGSQPQHF
TRBV7-2	TRBJ2-5	CASSLVFAVSETQYF
TRBV28	TRBJ2-3	CASSLPSGRAVRDTQYF
TRBV4-1	TRBJ1-3	CASSQGRLYGNTIYF
TRBV24-1	TRBJ2-2	CATSPGFWDRWNTGELFF
TRBV7-9	TRBJ1-2	CASSSFQEDYGYTF
TRBV7-2	TRBJ2-5	CASSQRDFQETQYF
TRBV28	TRBJ2-1	CASSFQGGSYNEQFF
TRBV11-2	TRBJ2-2	CASSLVRVWNGELFF
TRBV3-1	TRBJ2-1	CASSPTARADYYNEQFF
TRBV11-1	TRBJ2-2	CASSLVVGLAGPTGELFF
TRBV6-5	TRBJ1-5	CASSYRPGGPQHF
TRBV20-1	TRBJ1-5	CSAGSNRVGNQPQHF
TRBV10-3	TRBJ2-6	CAINPDRGAAGANVLTF
TRBV29-1	TRBJ2-2	CSVGRTGVTGELFF
TRBV5-1	TRBJ2-2	CASKTTALAGELFF
TRBV7-2	TRBJ2-1	CASSKRTGTYNEQFF
TRBV6-1	TRBJ1-1	CAGTGLLNTEAFF
TRBV24-1	TRBJ2-1	CATSDSLGTSGIREQFF
TRBV7-6	TRBJ2-3	CASSFTDTSTDTQYF
TRBV7-2	TRBJ2-2	CASSLFGVGAAGELFF
TRBV3-1	TRBJ1-1	CASSQDIRVEGTEAFF
TRBV29-1	TRBJ2-7	CSVAQEGGRRSEQYF